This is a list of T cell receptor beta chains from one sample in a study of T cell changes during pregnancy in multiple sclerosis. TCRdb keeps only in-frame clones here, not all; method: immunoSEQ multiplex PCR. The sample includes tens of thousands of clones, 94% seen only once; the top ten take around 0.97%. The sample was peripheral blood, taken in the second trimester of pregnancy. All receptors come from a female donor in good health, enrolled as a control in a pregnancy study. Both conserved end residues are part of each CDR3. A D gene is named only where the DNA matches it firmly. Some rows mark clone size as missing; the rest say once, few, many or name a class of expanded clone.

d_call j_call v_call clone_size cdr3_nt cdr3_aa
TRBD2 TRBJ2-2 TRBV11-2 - TGTGCCACCACGTCGTGGCGGGAGTCCGGGGAGCTGTTTTTT CATTSWRESGELFF
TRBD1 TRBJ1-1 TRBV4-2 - TGTGCCAGCAGCCCCCACAGGGGGGAGGTTGAAGCTTTCTTT CASSPHRGEVEAFF
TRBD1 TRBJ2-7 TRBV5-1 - TGCGCCAGCAGCTTAGGACAGGTCCGATCCTACGAGCAGTACTTC CASSLGQVRSYEQYF
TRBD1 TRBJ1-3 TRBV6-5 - TGTGCCAGCAGACCCAGGGGGAACTCTGGAAACACCATATATTTT CASRPRGNSGNTIYF
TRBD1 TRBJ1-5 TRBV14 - TGTGCCAGCAGCTCACCCCCGGGACAGGGATCCCAGCCCCAGCATTTT CASSSPPGQGSQPQHF
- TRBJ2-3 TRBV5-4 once TGTGCCAGCAGCTTGCGTAGCTACACAGATACGCAGTATTTT CASSLRSYTDTQYF
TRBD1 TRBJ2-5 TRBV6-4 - TGTGCCCCCCGGACAGGGCTGATTGAGACCCAGTACTTC CAPRTGLIETQYF
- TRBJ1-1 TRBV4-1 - TGCGCCAGCAGCCAAGGGGACATGGAAGCTTTCTTT CASSQGDMEAFF
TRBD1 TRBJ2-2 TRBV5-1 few TGCGCCAGCTTCCGGACAGGGAACACCGGGGAGCTGTTTTTT CASFRTGNTGELFF
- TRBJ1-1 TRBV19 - TGTGCCAGTAGTATAAGTCAGGGCGGGGGTACTGAAGCTTTCTTT CASSISQGGGTEAFF